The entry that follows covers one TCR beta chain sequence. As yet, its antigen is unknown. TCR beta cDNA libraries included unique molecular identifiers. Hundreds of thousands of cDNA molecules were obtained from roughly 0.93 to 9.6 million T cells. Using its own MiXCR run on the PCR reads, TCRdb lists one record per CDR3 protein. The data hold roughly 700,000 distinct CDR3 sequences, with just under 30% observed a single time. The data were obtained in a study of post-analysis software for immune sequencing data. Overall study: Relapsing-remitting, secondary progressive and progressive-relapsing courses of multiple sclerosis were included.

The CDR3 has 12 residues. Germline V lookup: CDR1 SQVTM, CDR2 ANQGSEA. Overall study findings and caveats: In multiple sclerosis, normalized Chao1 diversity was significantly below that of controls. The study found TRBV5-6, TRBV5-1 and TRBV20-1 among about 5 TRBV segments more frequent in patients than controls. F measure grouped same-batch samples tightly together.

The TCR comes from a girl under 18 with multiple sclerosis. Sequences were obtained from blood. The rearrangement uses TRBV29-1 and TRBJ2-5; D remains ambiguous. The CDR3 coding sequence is TGCGGCGGCGAGAGCCTGGGAGAGACCCAGTACTTC. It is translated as CGGESLGETQYF.